This TCR beta chain was recorded in a study of shared clonotypes between healthy human individuals. Deep level was the assay's run setting. Several immunoSEQ plates received, in even portions, the genomic DNA of each subset. Original processing notes: Filtering of immunoSEQ junctional sequences could not match full-length read filtering. Clones were sequenced by immunoSEQ multiplex PCR, and TCRdb holds only the in-frame ones, with some missing. The D gene and trimming were derived from the DNA, and the V and J assignments and clone size from that table. The table lists over 400,000 clones, 90% to 97% of them singletons. The V gene lost 0 bases and the J gene lost 6 bases, with 9 bases spanning the gap. The CDR3 extends over 13 amino acids. Per the germline V gene, CDR1 is SGHRS and CDR2 is YFSETQ.

The source material was naive CD4+ T cells sorted from blood. Subset described: CD45RA+ positively selected. The chain combines TRBV5-1 with TRBJ1-2; D is undetermined. The source is a woman aged 25-40 years in good health. The CDR3 sequence is CASSLAENDGYTF. CDR3 nucleotides: TGCGCCAGCAGCTTGGCCGAGAACGATGGCTACACCTTC.